The next 22 T cell receptor beta chains were all read from a single sample in a study of shared clonotypes between healthy human individuals. Assay used: immunoSEQ multiplex PCR; TCRdb lists only in-frame clones, some missing. The sample includes about 1 million clones, roughly 75% seen only once; the top ten take about 1.5%. Material for sequencing was memory CD4+ T cells sorted from blood. Subset defined: CD45RA-negative fraction. The receptors here all came from a man aged 18 to 29 in good health.

The chain couples TRBV7-2 to TRBJ2-1, with 10 bases fitting TRBD1. This CDR3 has 15 residues. Germline assignment: CDR1 SGHTA and CDR2 FQGNSA. Trimming took 4 bases from V and 2 from J; bases not matched to a gene: 2. The CDR3: CASSWGQGTYNEQFF. The CDR3 bases are TGTGCCAGCAGCTGGGGACAGGGGACCTACAATGAGCAGTTCTTC.

The chain links TRBV19 to TRBJ2-1; weak D call: TRBD2 (6 bases). V was shortened by 2 bases and J by 5 bases, with 13 bases between the two germline ends. The germline CDR1 and CDR2 sequences are LNHDA and SQIVND (reference sequence). The CDR3 loop spans 15 amino acids. CDR3 amino acids: CASSIIRTTDNEQFF. Written as DNA, the CDR3 is TGTGCCAGTAGTATAATCAGGACTACCGACAATGAGCAGTTCTTC.

The rearrangement uses TRBV5-1 and TRBJ2-3; TRBD2 agrees at 9 bases. The CDR3 contains 16 residues. CDR1 SGHRS and CDR2 YFSETQ come from the germline V gene. With V trimmed by 3 bases and J by 7 bases, 12 bases remained unmatched. The CDR3 here is CASSSTSGSRTNTQYF. In DNA form, the CDR3 reads TGCGCCAGCAGCTCCACTAGCGGGTCCCGCACTAATACGCAGTATTTT.

This chain links TRBV10-3 with TRBJ2-1, with D perhaps matching TRBD2 (6 bases). The CDR3 is 13 residues long. Between the trimmed V and J ends, which lost 7 bases and 8 bases, there was a span of 15 bases. CDR1 is ENHRY, CDR2 SYGVKD, per germline. The CDR3: CAINRGVSDEQFF. CDR3 DNA: TGTGCCATCAATCGCGGGGTATCGGATGAGCAGTTCTTC.

With respect to this clone: The same CDR3 can be traced to other DNA sequences in this sample. CDR3 DNA: TGCGCCAGCAGCGGCCAAGGAGCGGGAGAAAAACTGTTTTTT. Its protein product is CASSGQGAGEKLFF. The chain employs TRBV5-1 and TRBJ1-4, with D uncertain. Trimming removed 4 bases at V and 8 bases at J, with 15 bases between. CDR3 length: 14 amino acids. Germline V gene sequence: CDR1 SGHRS, CDR2 YFSETQ. Full variable domain (rest looked up from reference TRBV5-1 and TRBJ1-4): KAGVTQTPRYLIKTRGQQVTLSCSPISGHRSVSWYQQTPGQGLQFLFEYFSETQRNKGNFPGRFSGRQFSNSRSEMNVSTLELGDSALYLCASSGQGAGEKLFFGSGTQLSVL.

The genes are TRBV5-1 and TRBJ2-7; 13 bases line up with TRBD2. The CDR3 runs 16 residues. J gave up 0 bases and V 4 bases, and 4 bases lay outside the gene matches. In germline, CDR1 is SGHRS, CDR2 YFSETQ. The CDR3 DNA sequence: TGCGCCAGCAGCACTGGGACTAGCGGGGCCTCCTACGAGCAGTACTTC. Translated: CASSTGTSGASYEQYF.

V usage is TRBV10-3 and J usage is TRBJ2-3; 9 nucleotides line up with TRBD2. The CDR3 totals 15 residues. V dropped 0 bases and J dropped 4; count of bases not matched to a gene: 2. Germline V CDR1 and CDR2: ENHRY, SYGVKD. The CDR3: CAISESLAGPDTQYF. The CDR3 coding sequence is TGTGCCATCAGTGAGTCGCTAGCGGGGCCAGATACGCAGTATTTT.

The J gene is TRBJ1-5, the V gene TRBV28; 7 nucleotides line up with TRBD1. The CDR3 runs 14 residues. The V segment lost 10 bases and the J segment 0 bases; nucleotides outside the gene matches: 6. Per germline, CDR1 MDHEN and CDR2 SYDVKM. The DNA for the CDR3 is TGTGCCATTGCGACAGGGAATAGCAATCAGCCCCAGCATTTT. It translates to CAIATGNSNQPQHF.

The rearrangement joins TRBV6-5 to TRBJ2-7, with D possibly being TRBD2 (5 bases). Germline-derived CDR1 and CDR2 are MNHEY and SVGAGI. V shed 0 bases and J shed 2 bases, with 8 bases lying between them. The CDR3 totals 14 residues. CDR3 coding DNA: TGTGCCAGCAGTTACTCGACCGGGACCTACGAGCAGTACTTC. It is translated as CASSYSTGTYEQYF.

Details on this clone: Other DNA sequences from this sample encode an identical CDR3 as well. The chain employs TRBV10-3 and TRBJ2-7; 10 nucleotides match TRBD1. V dropped 6 bases and J dropped 4; count of bases not matched to a gene: 6. Germline CDR1 ENHRY, CDR2 SYGVKD. This CDR3 comprises 14 residues. DNA for the CDR3: TGTGCCATCAGACCGGGACAGGGGAGTTACGAGCAGTACTTC. It specifies CAIRPGQGSYEQYF.

Concerning this clone itself: This same CDR3 is encoded by further DNA sequences in the sample. The J gene is TRBJ2-3, the V gene TRBV7-2, with D possibly being TRBD1 (6 bases). There are 14 residues in the CDR3. Germline values: CDR1 SGHTA, CDR2 FQGNSA. Trimming cost V 4 bases and J 0 bases, with 8 bases left between them. The CDR3 spells CASSWGPSTDTQYF. The CDR3 coding sequence is TGTGCCAGCAGCTGGGGGCCGAGCACAGATACGCAGTATTTT. The entire variable domain, with the rest obtained from reference TRBV7-2 and TRBJ2-3, is as follows: GAGVSQSPSNKVTEKGKDVELRCDPISGHTALYWYRQSLGQGLEFLIYFQGNSAPDKSGLPSDRFSAERTGGSVSTLTIQRTQQEDSAVYLCASSWGPSTDTQYFGPGTRLTVL.

The sample holds one count of this clone. The chain recombines TRBV6-5 with TRBJ1-2; 9 bases fit TRBD1. The CDR3 runs 15 residues. CDR1 and CDR2 (germline): MNHEY, SVGAGI. Germline trimming cut 0 bases from V and 4 bases from J; bases unmatched to any gene: 3. The CDR3 region is CASSYSDRGPYGYTF. In nucleotides, the CDR3 is TGTGCCAGCAGTTACTCGGACAGGGGACCCTATGGCTACACCTTC.

The chain recombines TRBV15 with TRBJ1-2; no clear D. The CDR3 consists of 13 residues. Per germline, CDR1 LNHNV and CDR2 YYDKDF (reference sequence). V gave up 6 bases and J gave up 8 bases, with 16 bases separating them. Written as DNA, the CDR3 is TGTGCCACCAGAGAAACGGACGTAACGGGCTACACCTTC. This codes for CATRETDVTGYTF.

CDR3 nucleotide sequence: TGTGCCAGCTCACCAGGCGAGACGTCTGGAAACACCATATATTTT. This gives the protein CASSPGETSGNTIYF. The chain carries TRBV18 and TRBJ1-3; D is unresolved. Germline CDR1 is KGHSH and CDR2 is LQKENI. Between the trimmed V and J ends, which lost 2 bases and 1 base, there was a span of 9 bases. This CDR3 has 15 amino acids.

The chain links TRBV2 to TRBJ1-4, with 7 bases that match TRBD1. Germline CDR1 SNHLY, CDR2 FYNNEI. This CDR3 comprises 14 residues. Trimming at V came to 5 bases and at J to 5 bases, leaving 5 bases not matched to a gene. The CDR3 DNA is TGTGCCAGCAGTCTGACAGGGAAAAATGAAAAACTGTTTTTT. It specifies CASSLTGKNEKLFF.

This chain joins TRBV19 and TRBJ1-2, with TRBD1 matching 9 bases. Germline V gene data show CDR1 as LNHDA and CDR2 as SQIVND (reference sequence). Unmatched junction bases numbered 10, after V lost 6 bases and J lost 8 bases. The CDR3 sequence is 14 residues long. The CDR3 reads CASSNTGTGSGYTF. In DNA form, the CDR3 reads TGTGCCAGTAGCAATACCGGGACAGGGTCGGGCTACACCTTC.

The V and J genes are TRBV5-1 and TRBJ1-5; D is possibly TRBD1 (5 bases). This CDR3 has 15 amino acids. Germline V gene lookup returns CDR1 SGHRS and CDR2 YFSETQ. V was pared by 4 bases and J by 0 bases, with 11 bases between. The CDR3 DNA reads as TGCGCCAGCAGCCAGGGTCCTTATAGCAATCAGCCCCAGCATTTT. Its translation: CASSQGPYSNQPQHF.

CDR3 in DNA: TGTGCCATCAGTTCGGACAGGGAACATTTGGGCTACACCTTC. As protein: CAISSDREHLGYTF. The chain links TRBV10-3 to TRBJ1-2; 8 bases map to TRBD1. The CDR3 covers 14 residues. J was trimmed by 8 bases and V by 5 bases; bases with no gene match: 10. CDR1 and CDR2 (germline): ENHRY, SYGVKD.

The chain is built from TRBV7-2 and TRBJ2-1; D unclear. V shed 0 bases and J shed 6 bases, with 12 bases lying between them. The CDR3 is 15 amino acids. The germline gives CDR1 SGHTA, CDR2 FQGNSA. In DNA form, the CDR3 reads TGTGCCAGCAGCTTAGCAGGATCCTCAAGCAATGAGCAGTTCTTC. Its translation: CASSLAGSSSNEQFF.

With regard to this clone: A far larger clone differs by one base, so this is likely a read error. This specimen includes other DNA sequences encoding the same CDR3. The genes are TRBV11-3 and TRBJ1-3; no clear D. Looked up from germline, CDR1 is SGHNT and CDR2 is YENEEA. CDR3 length: 15 residues. Here the CDR3 DNA reads TGTGCCAGCAGCCTAGATCTGTGCTCTGGAAACACCATATATTTT. Translated: CASSLDLCSGNTIYF.

A word on this clone: This may come from a read error, since a much larger clone is one base off. The rearrangement uses TRBV5-3 and TRBJ2-1, with 7 bases aligning to TRBD2. TRBV5-3 is treated as an ORF (open reading frame) with a function not yet certain. The CDR3 extends over 18 amino acids. Written as DNA, the CDR3 is TGTGCCGGAAGGTTCGTGGCGGGAGTTAGCCCCTCCTACAATGAGCAGTTCTTC. It specifies CAGRFVAGVSPSYNEQFF.

The chain uses TRBV30 and TRBJ1-4; D is undetermined. The V and J ends lost 1 base and 8 bases respectively, with 14 bases between them. The germline gives CDR1 GTSNPN, CDR2 SVGIG (reference sequence). The CDR3 totals 14 residues. The CDR3: CAWSAGVVEEKLFF. As DNA, the CDR3 is TGTGCCTGGAGTGCCGGAGTGGTTGAAGAAAAACTGTTTTTT.